Shown below are 10 T cell receptor beta chains from a single sample sequenced in a study of beta chain features in type 1 diabetes. The study, taken as a whole, reports: Type 1 diabetes patients had TCRB CDR3s that were shorter (moderately but significantly so) in all four CD4+ subsets.

Antigens for these TCRs are unknown. Expressed TCRB transcripts were sequenced, since all the RNA that had been isolated was reverse transcribed. TCRdb's table, derived via immunoSEQ multiplex PCR, lists solely in-frame clones and lacks some. The data show around 600,000 clones, with around 12% seen just once and 0.095% to 0.15% held by the top ten. Sequenced: naive CD4+ T cells from blood. The receptors shown here come from a man aged 30 to 39 with type 1 diabetes.

This sequence joins TRBV7-2 and TRBJ2-5; 10 bases agree with TRBD2. CDR3 size: 15 residues. Germline CDR1 SGHTA, CDR2 FQGNSA. The trim removed 7 bases at V and 6 bases at J, leaving 11 bases unmatched. The CDR3 region is CASMPSSGGRKTQYF. The DNA of the CDR3 is TGTGCCAGCATGCCTTCTAGCGGGGGTAGGAAGACCCAGTACTTC.

The chain is built from TRBV30 and TRBJ2-2; possibly TRBD2 for D (6 bases). Germline V gene sequence: CDR1 GTSNPN, CDR2 SVGIG (reference sequence). The CDR3 has 15 residues. V was shortened by 2 bases and J by 5 bases, with 15 bases between the two germline ends. CDR3 residues: CAWSIQGGNTGELFF. Written as DNA, the CDR3 is TGTGCCTGGAGTATCCAGGGAGGTAATACCGGGGAGCTGTTTTTT.

The CDR3 DNA reads TGTGCCAGCAGCTTAGGTCCGGGGCAAGAGACCCAGTACTTC. Translating it yields CASSLGPGQETQYF. The chain recombines TRBV7-9 with TRBJ2-5, with a weak D call TRBD2 (5 bases). Germline loops: CDR1 SEHNR, CDR2 FQNEAQ (reference sequence). V lost 1 base, J lost 2 bases, and 8 bases lay in between. This CDR3 region has 14 residues.

This clone has only a few counts. J is TRBJ2-1 and V is TRBV29-1; TRBD1 might be the D (5 bases). V was trimmed by 5 bases and J by 9 bases, leaving 17 bases between them. Germline-derived CDR1 and CDR2 are SQVTM and ANQGSEA. The CDR3 consists of 13 residues. CDR3: CSVKTQGMGEQFF. The CDR3 DNA reads TGCAGCGTTAAGACCCAGGGCATGGGTGAGCAGTTCTTC.

The V gene is TRBV25-1, the J gene TRBJ1-5; D may be TRBD1 (6 bases). The ends were cut back, 3 bases at V and 7 bases at J, with 10 bases in the middle. This CDR3 has 13 residues. Per germline, CDR1 MGHDK and CDR2 SYGVNS. CDR3 loop: CASSEGAGQPQHF. CDR3 DNA: TGTGCCAGCAGTGAGGGGGCTGGCCAGCCCCAGCATTTT.

Many counts were recorded for this clone. This chain joins TRBV7-8 and TRBJ1-1; 7 bases align to TRBD1. In germline, CDR1 is SGHVS, CDR2 FQNEAQ. Losses at the gene ends were 1 base for V and 1 base for J; bases not matched to a gene: 6. The CDR3 runs to 16 residues. CDR3 sequence reads: CASSLVGTVPNTEAFF. DNA for the CDR3: TGTGCCAGCAGCTTAGTAGGGACAGTGCCGAACACTGAAGCTTTCTTT.

V usage is TRBV30 and J usage is TRBJ1-6; a possible D gene is TRBD1 (5 bases). In germline, CDR1 is GTSNPN, CDR2 SVGIG (reference sequence). The CDR3 loop spans 14 amino acids. The V gene lost 2 bases and the J gene lost 7 bases, with 12 bases spanning the gap. Here the CDR3 reads CAWSSTGGNSPLHF. The CDR3 bases are TGTGCCTGGAGTTCAACAGGTGGGAATTCACCCCTCCACTTT.

V gene TRBV7-2 combines with J gene TRBJ2-7, with 7 positions matching TRBD1. Germline V lookup: CDR1 SGHTA, CDR2 FQGNSA. The CDR3 consists of 15 residues. V lost 5 bases and J lost 1; bases outside the gene matches: 8. CDR3 DNA sequence: TGTGCCAGCAGCAAATACAGGGGCCAGTCCTACGAGCAGTACTTC. Translating gives CASSKYRGQSYEQYF.

The CDR3 here is CASIPGGHSDSYNEQFF. The CDR3 DNA sequence: TGTGCCAGCATCCCTGGGGGCCACTCTGACTCCTACAATGAGCAGTTCTTC. The rearrangement joins TRBV11-2 to TRBJ2-1; possible D gene TRBD1, 6 bases. This CDR3 has 17 amino acids. Between the trimmed V and J ends, which lost 7 bases and 0 bases, there was a span of 19 bases. Germline assignment: CDR1 SGHAT and CDR2 FQNNGV.

This clone was counted between two and nine times. The chain combines TRBV6-5 with TRBJ1-6; D call uncertain. Germline V gene lookup returns CDR1 MNHEY and CDR2 SVGAGI. V was cut by 0 bases and J by 7 bases, with 7 bases left in between. The CDR3 loop spans 14 amino acids. The CDR3 region is CASSYSTRNSPLHF. DNA for the CDR3: TGTGCCAGCAGTTACTCGACTCGGAATTCACCCCTCCACTTT.